The 8 T cell receptor beta chains reported below all come from one sample, sequenced in a study of technical replicates of blood from a few donors listed by TCRdb under 2017. Library prep was done by the immunoSEQ multiplex PCR assay. The table comes from immuneACCESS by way of TCRdb, which keeps in-frame sequences with V and J called. Part of the clones is missing from these tables; in studies checked, under half for an unresolved V gene and the rest for unknown reasons. For this sample there are 55,000 to 60,000 clones; approximately 92% appear just once. The ten largest account for about 4% of the sample. The sample comprised PBMCs. All receptors derive from a human donor in good health. Some clones in this sample may be carry-over from other donors' samples.

The chain has TRBV7-9 and TRBJ2-1; 11 bases agree with TRBD2. The CDR3 loop spans 17 amino acids. From germline, CDR1 is SEHNR and CDR2 FQNEAQ (reference sequence). V was pared by 4 bases and J by 1 base, with 6 bases of the junction left unmatched. The CDR3 loop is CASSSTGTSGSYNEQFF. The DNA for the CDR3 is TGTGCCAGCAGCTCGACCGGGACTAGCGGTTCCTACAATGAGCAGTTCTTC.

Here the CDR3 reads CASSLGVWDTYGYTF. CDR3 nucleotides: TGTGCCAGCAGCTTGGGGGTCTGGGACACCTATGGCTACACCTTC. The chain joins TRBV5-6 to TRBJ1-2; maybe TRBD1 (6 bases). The CDR3 runs 15 residues. The V and J ends lost 0 bases and 4 bases respectively, with 13 bases between them. Germline assignment: CDR1 SGHDT and CDR2 YYEEEE.

The CDR3 sequence is CASSLGSTGVNYEQYF. The CDR3 DNA follows: TGTGCCAGCAGCTTAGGTTCCACAGGAGTGAACTACGAGCAGTACTTC. The genes are TRBV7-9 and TRBJ2-7; D possibly corresponds to TRBD1 (5 bases). CDR3 size: 16 residues. The V gene lost 1 base and the J gene lost 3 bases, with 16 bases spanning the gap. The germline V gene has CDR1 SEHNR and CDR2 FQNEAQ (reference sequence).

The chain carries TRBV27 and TRBJ2-3, with TRBD1 as a possible D gene (5 bases). Trimming left V 5 bases short and J 6 bases short, with 12 bases between. Germline V gives CDR1 MNHEY, CDR2 SMNVEV (reference sequence). CDR3 length: 13 residues. The CDR3 nucleotides read TGTGCCAGCAGTCGCAGGGTAGGGGATACGCAGTATTTT. It yields the protein CASSRRVGDTQYF.

This chain uses TRBV4-1 with TRBJ1-2; 8 nucleotides match TRBD1. There are 15 residues in the CDR3. Germline V gene data show CDR1 as MGHRA and CDR2 as YSYEKL. The V segment lost 3 bases and the J segment 3 bases; nucleotides outside the gene matches: 6. DNA for the CDR3: TGCGCCAGCAGCCAGGGGACAGGATTCGACTATGGCTACACCTTC. It codes for CASSQGTGFDYGYTF.

The CDR3 reads CASRDSGTGINYGYTF. CDR3 in DNA: TGTGCCAGCAGGGATTCCGGGACAGGGATTAACTATGGCTACACCTTC. The gene calls are TRBV2 and TRBJ1-2; the match to TRBD1 covers 9 bases. The J segment lost 1 base and the V segment lost 6 bases, leaving 9 bases of the junction unmatched. Germline V lookup: CDR1 SNHLY, CDR2 FYNNEI. The CDR3 has 16 amino acids.

J is TRBJ1-4 and V is TRBV6-6; TRBD1 might be the D (5 bases). V gave up 7 bases and J gave up 3 bases, with 12 bases separating them. This CDR3 is 14 amino acids long. The germline V gene has CDR1 MNHNY and CDR2 SVGAGI (reference sequence). This CDR3 reads CASTRGLSNEKLFF. The CDR3 coding sequence is TGTGCCAGCACCCGGGGGTTGTCTAATGAAAAACTGTTTTTT.

The chain combines TRBV5-4 with TRBJ1-1; D not resolved. The germline V and J ends were trimmed by 2 bases and 1 base, with 6 bases remaining between them. CDR1 and CDR2 (germline): SGHNT, YYREEE (reference sequence). CDR3 length equals 13 residues. CDR3 nucleotides: TGTGCCAGCAGCTTTCCCGGGAACACTGAAGCTTTCTTT. Protein: CASSFPGNTEAFF.